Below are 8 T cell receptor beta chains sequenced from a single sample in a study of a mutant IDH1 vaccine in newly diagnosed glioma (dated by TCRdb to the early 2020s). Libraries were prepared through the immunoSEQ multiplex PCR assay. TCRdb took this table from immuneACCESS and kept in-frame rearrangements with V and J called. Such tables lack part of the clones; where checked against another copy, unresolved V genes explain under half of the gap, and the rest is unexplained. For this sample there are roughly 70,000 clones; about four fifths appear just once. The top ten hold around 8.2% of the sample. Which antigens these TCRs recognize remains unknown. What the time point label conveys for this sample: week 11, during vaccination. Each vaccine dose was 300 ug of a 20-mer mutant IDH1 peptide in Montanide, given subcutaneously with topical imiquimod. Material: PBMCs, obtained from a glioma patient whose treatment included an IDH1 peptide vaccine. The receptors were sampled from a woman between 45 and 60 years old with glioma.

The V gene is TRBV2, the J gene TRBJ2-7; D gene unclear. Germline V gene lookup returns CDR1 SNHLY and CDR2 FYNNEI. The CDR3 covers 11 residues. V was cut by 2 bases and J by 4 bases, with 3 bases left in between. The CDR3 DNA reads TGTGCCAGCAGTGAATGGTACGAGCAGTACTTC. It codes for CASSEWYEQYF.

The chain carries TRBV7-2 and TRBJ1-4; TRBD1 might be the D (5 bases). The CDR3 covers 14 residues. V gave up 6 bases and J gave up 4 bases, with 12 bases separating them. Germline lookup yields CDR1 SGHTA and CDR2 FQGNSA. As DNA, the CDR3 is TGTGCCAGCAGGCGGGGGGACGGTAATGAAAAACTGTTTTTT. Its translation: CASRRGDGNEKLFF.

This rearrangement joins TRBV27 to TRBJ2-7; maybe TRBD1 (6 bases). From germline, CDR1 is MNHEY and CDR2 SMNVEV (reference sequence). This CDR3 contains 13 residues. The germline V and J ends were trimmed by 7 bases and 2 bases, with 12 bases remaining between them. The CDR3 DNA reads TGTGCCAGCAAGTACAGGGAAACCTACGAGCAGTACTTC. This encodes CASKYRETYEQYF.

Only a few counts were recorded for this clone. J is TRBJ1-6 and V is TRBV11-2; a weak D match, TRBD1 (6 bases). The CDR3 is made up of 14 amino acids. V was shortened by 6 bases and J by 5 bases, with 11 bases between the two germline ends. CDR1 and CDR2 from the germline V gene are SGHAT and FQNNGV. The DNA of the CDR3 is TGTGCCAGCAGTTGGGGGGGCAATAATTCACCCCTCCACTTT. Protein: CASSWGGNNSPLHF.

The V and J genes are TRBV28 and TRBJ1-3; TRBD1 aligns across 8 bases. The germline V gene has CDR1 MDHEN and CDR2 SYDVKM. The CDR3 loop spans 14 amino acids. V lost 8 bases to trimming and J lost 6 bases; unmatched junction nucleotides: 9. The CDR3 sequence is CASVTGTGTNTIYF. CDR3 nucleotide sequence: TGTGCCAGCGTTACCGGGACAGGAACAAACACCATATATTTT. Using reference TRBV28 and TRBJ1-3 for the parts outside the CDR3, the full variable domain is DVKVTQSSRYLVKRTGEKVFLECVQDMDHENMFWYRQDPGLGLRLIYFSYDVKMKEKGDIPEGYSVSREKKERFSLILESASTNQTSMYLCASVTGTGTNTIYFGEGSWLTVV.

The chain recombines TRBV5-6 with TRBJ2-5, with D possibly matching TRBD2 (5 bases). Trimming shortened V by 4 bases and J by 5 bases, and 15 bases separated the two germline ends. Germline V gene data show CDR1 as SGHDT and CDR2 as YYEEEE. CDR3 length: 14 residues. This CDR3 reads CASSLGSTGETQYF. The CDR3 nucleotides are TGTGCCAGCAGCCTAGGGTCGACGGGGGAGACCCAGTACTTC. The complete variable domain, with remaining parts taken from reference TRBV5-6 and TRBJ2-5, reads DAGVTQSPTHLIKTRGQQVTLRCSPKSGHDTVSWYQQALGQGPQFIFQYYEEEERQRGNFPDRFSGHQFPNYSSELNVNALLLGDSALYLCASSLGSTGETQYFGPGTRLLVL.

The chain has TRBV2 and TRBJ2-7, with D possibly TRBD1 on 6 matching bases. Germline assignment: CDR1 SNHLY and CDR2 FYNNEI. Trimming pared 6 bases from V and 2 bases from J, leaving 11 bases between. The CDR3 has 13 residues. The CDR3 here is CASRWDTTYEQYF. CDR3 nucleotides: TGTGCCAGCAGATGGGACACGACCTACGAGCAGTACTTC.

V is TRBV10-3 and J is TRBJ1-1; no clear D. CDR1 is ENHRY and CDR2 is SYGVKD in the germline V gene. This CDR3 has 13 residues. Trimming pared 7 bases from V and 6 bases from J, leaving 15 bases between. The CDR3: CAINRGLSAEAFF. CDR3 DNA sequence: TGTGCCATCAATCGGGGTCTAAGCGCTGAAGCTTTCTTT.